This TCR beta chain was documented in a study of OX40 agonist ivuxolimab in advanced cancers. Overall study findings and caveats: Expanded clones were, on average, more numerous among CD8+ T cells than CD4+. Both CD4+ and CD8+ T cell populations in blood had undergone clonal expansion by week 6 at 0.1 to 3.0 mg/kg.

The CDR3 runs 14 residues. V shed 0 bases and J shed 6 bases, with 11 bases lying between them. The V gene's germline CDR1 is PRHDT and CDR2 FYEKMQ (reference sequence). Comment on this clone: The antigen is unknown.

With autoimmune disease history or systemic immunosuppression, patients were excluded. TCRdb's copy holds only in-frame clones and misses some; the assay was immunoSEQ multiplex PCR. The sample carries 50,000 to 60,000 clones, around 90% recorded once. The V gene is TRBV13, the J gene TRBJ1-1, with D perhaps matching TRBD1 (6 bases). The clonotype originates from an adult with an advanced solid tumor such as melanoma, head and neck, liver or kidney cancer. This specimen was CD4+ or CD8+ T cells sorted from blood, taken in a trial of the OX40 agonist ivuxolimab. The CDR3 loop reads CASSLGGGLAEAFF. Here the CDR3 DNA reads TGTGCCAGCAGCTTAGGAGGGGGTCTCGCTGAAGCTTTCTTT. Based on the CDR3 plus reference TRBV13 and TRBJ1-1, the full variable domain is AAGVIQSPRHLIKEKRETATLKCYPIPRHDTVYWYQQGPGQDPQFLISFYEKMQSDKGSIPDRFSAQQFSDYHSELNMSSLELGDSALYFCASSLGGGLAEAFFGQGTRLTVV.